A selection of T cell receptor beta chains follows, all from one sample in a study of blood T cell repertoires in COVID-19. Generated by immunoSEQ multiplex PCR, the TCRdb table keeps only in-frame clones and is missing some. There are hundreds of thousands of clones in the sample; roughly nine tenths occur only once, and approximately 12% lies in the top ten. The specimen was peripheral blood. These receptors all stem from a woman aged 18-35 years who had recovered from COVID-19. CDR3s include the opening cysteine and the closing phenylalanine or tryptophan. D genes are given only for firm matches. The size field is filled for only some rows; it gives once, few, many or a size class.

V gene	J gene	D gene	clone size	CDR3 DNA	CDR3 protein
TRBV7-9	TRBJ2-7	NA	once	TGTGCCAGCAGCTTACGCAGACAAGGAACGGACGAGCAGTACTTC	CASSLRRQGTDEQYF
TRBV28	TRBJ2-7	TRBD2	NA	TGTGCCAGCAGTCCTACTAGCGGGAGGGCCTACGAGCAGTACTTC	CASSPTSGRAYEQYF
TRBV7-9	TRBJ2-7	TRBD2	NA	TGTGCCAGCAGCCTAGGACTAGCGGCATCCTACGAGCAGTACTTC	CASSLGLAASYEQYF
TRBV7-9	TRBJ2-3	TRBD2	NA	TGTGCCAGCAGCACGAAGGGGAGGGGCACAGATACGCAGTATTTT	CASSTKGRGTDTQYF
TRBV11-3	TRBJ2-7	TRBD1	NA	TGTGCCAGCAGCATTAGTTGGGCAGGGACAGGGCACCACGAGCAGTACTTC	CASSISWAGTGHHEQYF
TRBV19	TRBJ1-5	NA	NA	TGTGCCAGTAGTATAGGGACAATAAGCAATCAGCCCCAGCATTTT	CASSIGTISNQPQHF
TRBV7-3	TRBJ2-1	NA	NA	TGTGCCAGCAGCTTGGGCGGGGGCCCCTACAATGAGCAGTTCTTC	CASSLGGGPYNEQFF
TRBV30	TRBJ2-7	TRBD1	NA	TGTGCCTGGAGTGTACAGGGGGATGAGCAGTACTTC	CAWSVQGDEQYF
TRBV30	TRBJ2-7	NA	NA	TGTGCCTGGAGTGACGAAGGAGGGAGCTCCTACGAGCAGTACTTC	CAWSDEGGSSYEQYF
TRBV27	TRBJ1-5	TRBD1	NA	TGTGCCAGCAGAGGGACAGGGTTCTTTCAGCCCCAGCATTTT	CASRGTGFFQPQHF
TRBV27	TRBJ2-7	NA	NA	TGTGCCAGCGGGCTCGGGGTCTACGAGCAGTACTTC	CASGLGVYEQYF
TRBV7-6	TRBJ2-2	TRBD1	NA	TGTGCCACCCAAACAAGTCAGGGGGCATGGAACACCGGGGAGCTGTTTTTT	CATQTSQGAWNTGELFF
TRBV19	TRBJ1-6	NA	NA	TGTGCCAGTAGTATCCTAAGAAATTCACCCCTCCACTTT	CASSILRNSPLHF
TRBV9	TRBJ1-1	NA	NA	TGTGCCAGCAGCGCAAAACAGGGTCTCACTGAAGCTTTCTTT	CASSAKQGLTEAFF
TRBV5-1	TRBJ2-7	TRBD2	NA	TGCGCCAGCAGAAGAGGAGGCGGGAGGGCCTCGTCCTACGAGCAGTACTTC	CASRRGGGRASSYEQYF
TRBV13	TRBJ2-1	NA	NA	TGTGCCAGCAGCTTAGGACAGGGTAGGGGCAATGAGCAGTTCTTC	CASSLGQGRGNEQFF
TRBV6-5	TRBJ2-5	NA	NA	TGTGCCAGCCTGTATTATGAAACACCGCAAGAGACCCAGTACTTC	CASLYYETPQETQYF
TRBV10-3	TRBJ1-2	NA	NA	TGTGCCATCAGTGACTCTAGAGGTGTACAGGCTCTCTATGGCTACACCTTC	CAISDSRGVQALYGYTF
TRBV29-1	TRBJ1-2	TRBD1	NA	TGCAGCGTTGAAGACTCGGACAGGGGCTATGGCTACACCTTC	CSVEDSDRGYGYTF
TRBV7-3	TRBJ2-1	NA	NA	TGTGCCAGCAGCTTAACCCCGGACTATGGCGAGCAGTTCTTC	CASSLTPDYGEQFF
TRBV29-1	TRBJ1-2	TRBD1	NA	TGCAGCGCGGTTGCAGGGGGCGCGGGTGGCTACACCTTC	CSAVAGGAGGYTF
TRBV11-2	TRBJ2-5	NA	NA	TGTGCCAGCAGCTTAGATTTGGGGGGGGCGCCTGGATCGCTCCAAGAGACCCAGTACTTC	CASSLDLGGAPGSLQETQYF
TRBV4-1	TRBJ2-1	NA	NA	TGCGCCAGCAGCCCCCGAGGCGGCTCCTACAATGAGCAGTTCTTC	CASSPRGGSYNEQFF
TRBV4-3	TRBJ2-7	NA	NA	TGCGCCAGCAGCCAAGGGGGGGACGGAGGCTCCTACGAGCAGTACTTC	CASSQGGDGGSYEQYF
TRBV11-2	TRBJ2-3	NA	NA	TGTGCCAGCAGTCGACTGGGTTTCACAGATACGCAGTATTTT	CASSRLGFTDTQYF
TRBV7-2	TRBJ2-7	NA	NA	TGTGCCAGCAGCCTCGCGGGGATAGACGAGCAGTACTTC	CASSLAGIDEQYF
TRBV9	TRBJ2-7	NA	few	TGTGCCAGCAGCGTAGATCAGGGCACCTACGAGCAGTACTTC	CASSVDQGTYEQYF
TRBV19	TRBJ1-5	NA	NA	TGTGCCAGTACCCATGGGGGGGGAATGGGCCAGCCCCAGCATTTT	CASTHGGGMGQPQHF
TRBV10-3	TRBJ2-7	TRBD2	NA	TGTGCCATCAAGCCTAGCGGGTTCTCCTACGAGCAGTACTTC	CAIKPSGFSYEQYF
TRBV6-1	TRBJ2-1	TRBD2	NA	TGTGCCAGCAGTGAACTAGCGGGAGGGTCAGATGAGCAGTTCTTC	CASSELAGGSDEQFF
TRBV2	TRBJ1-1	NA	NA	TGTGCCAGCAGTGAATCAAGCATGAACACTGAAGCTTTCTTT	CASSESSMNTEAFF
TRBV6-5	TRBJ1-4	NA	once	TGTGCCAGCACCCTACGGGCAGGGGTTGAAAAACTGTTTTTT	CASTLRAGVEKLFF
TRBV4-3	TRBJ1-4	NA	NA	TGCGCCAGCAGCCAAGACGGGGGTAATGAAAAACTGTTTTTT	CASSQDGGNEKLFF
TRBV7-2	TRBJ1-6	NA	once	TGTGCCAGCAGCCCTCGCGGGGCCCTACTCAATTCACCCCTCCACTTT	CASSPRGALLNSPLHF
TRBV6-5	TRBJ1-1	TRBD1	NA	TGTGCCAGCAGTCACTCGGGACAGGGGAACACTGAAGCTTTCTTT	CASSHSGQGNTEAFF
TRBV19	TRBJ1-1	NA	NA	TGTGCCAGTAGTATTGAGGAGAACACTGAAGCTTTCTTT	CASSIEENTEAFF
TRBV9	TRBJ2-7	NA	NA	TGTGCCAGCAGCGACGGACAAGCCTACGAGCAGTACTTC	CASSDGQAYEQYF
TRBV7-2	TRBJ1-2	NA	NA	TGTGCCAGAACGGACAGTAACTATGGCTACACCTTC	CARTDSNYGYTF
TRBV20-1	TRBJ1-2	NA	NA	TGCAATGCTAGAGGCGGGAATGGCTACACCTTC	CNARGGNGYTF
TRBV5-1	TRBJ2-1	TRBD2	once	TGCGCCAGCAGCCTCATAGCGGGTAGTGAGCAGTTCTTC	CASSLIAGSEQFF
TRBV7-2	TRBJ2-3	TRBD2	NA	TGTGCCAGCAGCTTAGATAGCGGGAGCACAGATACGCAGTATTTT	CASSLDSGSTDTQYF
TRBV10-1	TRBJ2-2	NA	NA	TGCGCCAGCAGCGTCCAGAGGACAGGGGAGCTGTTTTTT	CASSVQRTGELFF
TRBV7-6	TRBJ2-5	NA	NA	TGTGCCAGCAGGCAGGGGACGTGGACCCAGTACTTC	CASRQGTWTQYF
TRBV30	TRBJ1-2	NA	once	TGTGCCTGGAGTGTACCGGTAGCGGATGGCTACACCTTC	CAWSVPVADGYTF
TRBV15	TRBJ2-6	NA	NA	TGTGCCACCAGCTCCCGGTCCTCGAAGGCCAACGTCCTGACTTTC	CATSSRSSKANVLTF
TRBV20-1	TRBJ2-3	NA	NA	TGCAGTGCCACTAGGGGGGATACGCAGTATTTT	CSATRGDTQYF
TRBV6-5	TRBJ1-2	TRBD1	NA	TGTGCCAGCAGCCTCACAGGGGGCAATGGCTACACCTTC	CASSLTGGNGYTF
TRBV14	TRBJ1-5	NA	NA	TGTGCCAGCAGCCAAGAGGTCAGGGAACAGCCCCAGCATTTT	CASSQEVREQPQHF
TRBV19	TRBJ1-1	NA	NA	TGTGCCAGTTACGGACAGCCCGACGAAGCTTTCTTT	CASYGQPDEAFF
TRBV7-9	TRBJ2-3	TRBD2	NA	TGTGCCAGCAGCTTACCTAGCGGGAGGGTTGAAGATACGCAGTATTTT	CASSLPSGRVEDTQYF
TRBV14	TRBJ2-7	TRBD1	NA	TGTGCCAGCAGCCGGGACAGGGATATTTCCTACGAGCAGTACTTC	CASSRDRDISYEQYF
TRBV19	TRBJ2-5	TRBD2	NA	TGTGCCAGTAGTACGTCGACTAGCGGGACCCCAGAGACCCAGTACTTC	CASSTSTSGTPETQYF